Below, one T cell receptor (beta chain) is given with its context. The data derive from a study of control samples from healthy donors and cancer patients. V lost 1 base, J lost 6 bases, and 12 bases lay in between. This CDR3 is built from 15 residues. Germline lookup yields CDR1 SEHNR and CDR2 FQNEAQ (reference sequence). The assay was immunoSEQ multiplex PCR, and TCRdb's table has in-frame clones only and misses some. The sample consists of some 140,000 clones, about 94% of them appearing once. Sequencing was carried out using blood. The source of this sequence is a man in his forties in good health. This chain uses TRBV7-9 with TRBJ1-4; D perhaps matches TRBD1 (6 bases). The CDR3 bases are TGTGCCAGCAGCTTAGGACGGACAGTTCATGAAAAACTGTTTTTT. Protein: CASSLGRTVHEKLFF.